These T cell receptor beta chains were read from a single sample in a study of blood T cells in healthy people across ages. TCRdb analysed the 5' RACE reads with MiXCR anew, one entry per CDR3 protein. The sample has around 580,000 distinct CDR3 sequences; around 48% are singletons. Sequenced material: blood. These receptors came from a man of 80 years or more in good health. CDR3s include the opening cysteine and the closing phenylalanine or tryptophan. The D gene is left open where the match is weak. Expanded clones are given a class, and other clones once, few, many or no size at all.

-	TRBV11-2	12	TRBJ1-1	-	TGTGCCAGCAGCTTACTAGCAGGGAGGGCTTTCTTT	CASSLLAGRAFF
-	TRBV9	15	TRBJ2-7	-	TGTGCCAGCAGCCCACCTAGCGCTAGCTCCTACGAGCAGTACTTC	CASSPPSASSYEQYF
-	TRBV7-9	16	TRBJ1-4	-	TGTGCCAGCAGCTTTAACCAGATAGCAACTAATGAAAAACTGTTTTTT	CASSFNQIATNEKLFF
few	TRBV7-8	16	TRBJ2-3	TRBD2	TGTGCCAGCAGCTCCGACTGGCGGGGGGTCACAGATACGCAGTATTTT	CASSSDWRGVTDTQYF
many	TRBV6-6	14	TRBJ1-2	-	TGTGCCAGCAGCCCCCCTCTAGCTAACTATGGCTACACCTTC	CASSPPLANYGYTF
many	TRBV28	12	TRBJ2-7	-	TGTGCCAGCAGCATACAGGGCTACGAGCAGTACTTC	CASSIQGYEQYF
-	TRBV24-1	13	TRBJ2-1	-	TGTGCCACCAGTGATTTGCGGGGTAATGAGCAGTTCTTC	CATSDLRGNEQFF
-	TRBV20-1	13	TRBJ2-3	-	TGCAGTGCAGGCCTAGCGAGCACAGATACGCAGTATTTT	CSAGLASTDTQYF
-	TRBV5-1	13	TRBJ1-1	-	TGCGCCAGCAGCTTGGCCCCGGGGACGGGGGCTTTCTTT	CASSLAPGTGAFF
few	TRBV6-2/TRBV6-3	11	TRBJ2-5	TRBD1	TGTGCCAGCAGTTCGACAGGGCCGGGGTACTTC	CASSSTGPGYF
-	TRBV28	14	TRBJ1-5	-	TGTGCCAGCAGTTTCTCGGGGGAGGGTCAGCCCCAGCATTTT	CASSFSGEGQPQHF
few	TRBV12-3/TRBV12-4	16	TRBJ1-5	TRBD1	TGTGCCAGCAGTTTAGGACAGGGGTATAGCAATCAGCCCCAGCATTTT	CASSLGQGYSNQPQHF
few	TRBV2	12	TRBJ2-1	-	TGTGCCAGCAGCGGGGACCTTGCTGAGCAGTTCTTC	CASSGDLAEQFF
-	TRBV9	14	TRBJ2-5	-	TGTGCCAGCAGCCCCAGAGATGGTTTTGAGACCCAGTACTTC	CASSPRDGFETQYF
-	TRBV10-3	13	TRBJ2-5	-	TGTGCCATCAGCGGCCTGGAGCAAGAGACCCAGTACTTC	CAISGLEQETQYF
once	TRBV20-1	15	TRBJ1-2	TRBD1	TGCAGTGCTAGCCCCACCGACAGGGAAGGCTATGGCTACACCTTC	CSASPTDREGYGYTF
-	TRBV4-3	15	TRBJ2-1	-	TGCGCCAGCAGCCGCGGAGGCTACTCCTACAATGAGCAGTTCTTC	CASSRGGYSYNEQFF
-	TRBV20-1	14	TRBJ2-3	-	TGCAGTGCTATTAGAAGGGTTGGTGTAGATACGCAGTATTTT	CSAIRRVGVDTQYF
-	TRBV2	13	TRBJ1-1	-	TGTGCCAGCAGGATGGGATTGAACACTGAAGCTTTCTTT	CASRMGLNTEAFF
few	TRBV20-1	14	TRBJ2-7	TRBD2	TGCAGTGCTAGACGAGGGAGGGAGCTTAACGAGCAGTACTTC	CSARRGRELNEQYF
-	TRBV14	15	TRBJ1-1	TRBD1	TGTGCCAGCAGGTCGACAGGGGGGGGAAGCATTGAAGCTTTCTTT	CASRSTGGGSIEAFF
-	TRBV5-1	15	TRBJ1-1	TRBD1	TGCGCCAGCAGCGGGGGACAGACTACAGGAACTGGAGCTTTCTTT	CASSGGQTTGTGAFF
-	TRBV21-1	15	TRBJ2-3	-	TGTGCCAGCAGCAAAGAAGCGACTAGCACAGATACGCAGTATTTT	CASSKEATSTDTQYF
once	TRBV6-1	13	TRBJ1-5	TRBD1	TGTGCCTGCAGTCAGGGGGGCAATCAGCCCCAGCATTTT	CACSQGGNQPQHF
few	TRBV12-3/TRBV12-4	15	TRBJ2-3	-	TGTGCCAGCAGTGATTACAGAAAAAGCACAGATACGCAGTATTTT	CASSDYRKSTDTQYF
few	TRBV5-1	15	TRBJ2-3	-	TGCGCCAGCAGCTTGGAGGGACACTTCACAGATACGCAGTATTTT	CASSLEGHFTDTQYF
-	TRBV4-1	14	TRBJ1-1	-	TGCGCCAGCAGACAAACTCAGGAGAACACTGAAGCTTTCTTT	CASRQTQENTEAFF
-	TRBV9	15	TRBJ1-1	-	TGTGCCAGCAGCGTAGGCAACAAGGGAGACACTGAAGCTTTCTTT	CASSVGNKGDTEAFF
-	TRBV27	16	TRBJ2-7	TRBD1	TGTGCCAGCTGTTACGCAAGGGGGCCTATCTCCTACGAGCAGTACTTC	CASCYARGPISYEQYF
-	TRBV28	14	TRBJ2-3	-	TGTGCCAGCACCGGACCTGCGTTCACAGATACGCAGTATTTT	CASTGPAFTDTQYF
-	TRBV12-3/TRBV12-4	12	TRBJ2-3	-	TGTGCCAGCAGCTATGTTCCAGATACGCAGTATTTT	CASSYVPDTQYF
-	TRBV29-1	13	TRBJ1-2	-	TGCAGCGTCGTATCGGGGGGAACGACAAGCTACACCTTC	CSVVSGGTTSYTF
-	TRBV9	18	TRBJ2-1	TRBD2	TGTGCCAGCAGCGTAGGGGCCGGACTAGCGGGAATCTACAATGAGCAGTTCTTC	CASSVGAGLAGIYNEQFF
-	TRBV5-8	16	TRBJ2-3	-	TGTGCCAGCAGCTTCCCCGGGAGAAGTGGCACAGATACGCAGTATTTT	CASSFPGRSGTDTQYF
-	TRBV12-3/TRBV12-4	13	TRBJ2-5	TRBD2	TGTGCCAGCCGGACTAGAGAGGGTGAGACCCAGTACTTC	CASRTREGETQYF
many	TRBV6-6	14	TRBJ1-2	TRBD1	TGTGCCAGCAGATTACGGGACAGAGACTATGGCTACACCTTC	CASRLRDRDYGYTF
-	TRBV6-6	12	TRBJ2-4	-	TGTGCCAGTACGACGGGGTGCAATGAGCAGTACTTC	CASTTGCNEQYF
-	TRBV4-3	14	TRBJ2-1	TRBD2	TGCGCCAGCAGCCAACCCGGGACTAGCATTGAGCAGTTCTTC	CASSQPGTSIEQFF
-	TRBV18	15	TRBJ2-4	-	TGTGCCAGCTCACCTACGGCAGGGACCAAAAACATTCAGTACTTC	CASSPTAGTKNIQYF
few	TRBV29-1	13	TRBJ2-7	-	TGCAGCGTTGGACTAGTCGGAACCTACGAGCAGTACTTC	CSVGLVGTYEQYF
few	TRBV20-1	13	TRBJ1-4	-	TGCAGTGCTAGAGATCTGGGGAATGAAAAACTGTTTTTT	CSARDLGNEKLFF
-	TRBV4-1	14	TRBJ1-2	-	TGCGCCAGCAGCCAAGGGGACGTCCCTTATGGCTACACCTTC	CASSQGDVPYGYTF
-	TRBV13	17	TRBJ1-2	-	TGTGCCAGCAGCTTAGGCCCCTCATACAGGGACGGGAATGGCTACACCTTC	CASSLGPSYRDGNGYTF
-	TRBV3-1	15	TRBJ1-5	TRBD1	TGTGCCAGCAGCCTTGGGACAGGGGGAGACCAGCCCCAGCATTTT	CASSLGTGGDQPQHF
-	TRBV28	14	TRBJ2-3	-	TGTGCCAGCCGATCCGGATCCTCACGGAATACGCAGTATTTT	CASRSGSSRNTQYF
-	TRBV7-2	16	TRBJ1-1	-	TGTGCCAGCAGCTTTCAATCGACGGGGGGGAAAACTGAAGCTTTCTTT	CASSFQSTGGKTEAFF
-	TRBV29-1	13	TRBJ2-1	TRBD1	TGCAGCGTAACGGGACAGGCGATAAATGAGCAGTTCTTC	CSVTGQAINEQFF
few	TRBV20-1	15	TRBJ2-1	TRBD2	TGCAGTGCTAGGATACTAGCGGAGGCCTACAATGAGCAGTTCTTC	CSARILAEAYNEQFF